This T cell receptor (beta chain) was found in a study of blood T cell repertoires in COVID-19. A case of COVID-19 had been met by exposed participants within 2 weeks before study entry. CDR3 length: 14 residues. V lost 4 bases, J lost 2 bases, and 9 bases lay in between. In germline, CDR1 is SGHRS, CDR2 YFSETQ. In the original workflow: For nucleated cells, counts were estimated from reference gene primer amplification. Profiling relied on immunoSEQ multiplex PCR, and the TCRdb table lists in-frame clones only, not all of them. From that table come the V and J calls and clone size; the DNA was used to work out D and trimming. The top ten hold 1.4% of the sample, which has a few hundred thousand clones, around nine tenths seen once.

The chain recombines TRBV5-1 with TRBJ1-4, with D unresolved. Sequencing was done on a sample of PBMCs or T cells enriched from blood (not recorded which). This sequence originates from a woman between 18 and 29 years old who had been exposed to COVID-19. For the CDR3, the DNA is TGCGCCAGCAGCGTGACAAGTACTAATGAAAAACTGTTTTTT. Translating gives CASSVTSTNEKLFF. Supplemented by reference TRBV5-1 and TRBJ1-4, the full variable domain reads KAGVTQTPRYLIKTRGQQVTLSCSPISGHRSVSWYQQTPGQGLQFLFEYFSETQRNKGNFPGRFSGRQFSNSRSEMNVSTLELGDSALYLCASSVTSTNEKLFFGSGTQLSVL.